The 12 T cell receptor beta chains below were found in one sample sequenced in a study of cytomegalovirus exposure and HLA in healthy donors. 60 Vbeta and 13 Jbeta primers were used in PCR. Profiled with immunoSEQ multiplex PCR; TCRdb holds only in-frame clones, not every one. The sample carries approximately 140,000 clones, about 80% recorded once. The sequencing input was PBMCs. The receptors were gathered from a woman aged 45 to 65 in good health and CMV-seronegative.

The J gene is TRBJ2-3, the V gene TRBV7-6; possible D gene TRBD1, 6 bases. The CDR3 has 18 amino acids. Germline V gene data show CDR1 as SGHVS and CDR2 as FNYEAQ. V dropped 1 base and J dropped 0 bases, with 17 bases sitting between them. CDR3 residues: CASSLGTAAATSTDTQYF. For the CDR3, the DNA is TGTGCCAGCAGCTTAGGGACAGCAGCTGCCACTAGCACAGATACGCAGTATTTT.

This chain links TRBV4-2 with TRBJ1-3, with a possible D match to TRBD1 (5 bases). The germline V gene encodes CDR1 LGHNA and CDR2 YNFKEQ. The CDR3 covers 16 residues. Trimming shortened V by 4 bases and J by 4 bases, and 17 bases separated the two germline ends. The CDR3 loop reads CASSRTRGRGGNTIYF. CDR3 in DNA: TGTGCCAGCAGCCGAACCCGGGGGAGAGGAGGAAACACCATATATTTT.

The sample holds one count of this clone. V and J are TRBV19 and TRBJ2-2, with TRBD2 matching 10 bases. Germline CDR1 and CDR2: LNHDA and SQIVND (reference sequence). The junction had 7 bases not matched to a gene; V was cut back by 6 bases and J by 6 bases. The CDR3 extends over 15 amino acids. The CDR3 spells CASRSPSGSSGELFF. For the CDR3, the DNA is TGTGCCAGTAGATCTCCTAGCGGGAGCTCCGGGGAGCTGTTTTTT.

In this sample, this clone turned up a few times. V and J are TRBV30 and TRBJ2-7; 9 bases align to TRBD1. This CDR3 is 15 amino acids long. Germline CDR1 reads GTSNPN; CDR2 reads SVGIG (reference sequence). Losses at the gene ends were 1 base for V and 2 bases for J; bases not matched to a gene: 6. In DNA, the CDR3 is TGTGCCTGGAGTGAGGGACAGGGTGGGACCTACGAGCAGTACTTC. This encodes CAWSEGQGGTYEQYF.

The chain combines TRBV5-8 with TRBJ1-5; 7 nucleotides align to TRBD1. The V gene end was trimmed by 2 bases and the J gene end by 4 bases; junction bases not matched to a gene: 6. The CDR3 extends over 15 amino acids. From germline, CDR1 is SGHTS and CDR2 YDEGEE. This CDR3 is CASSFPDRVNQPQHF. The CDR3 DNA reads TGTGCCAGCAGCTTTCCCGACAGGGTTAATCAGCCCCAGCATTTT.

On this clone itself: The sample contains more than one DNA sequence encoding this CDR3. V and J are TRBV2 and TRBJ1-5; 7 bases are a match to TRBD1. The germline V gene has CDR1 SNHLY and CDR2 FYNNEI. Trimming cost V 1 base and J 2 bases; bases outside gene matches: 2. CDR3 size: 15 residues. This chain's CDR3 is CASSEDRGRNQPQHF. For the CDR3, the DNA is TGTGCCAGCAGTGAAGACAGGGGTCGCAATCAGCCCCAGCATTTT.

The rearrangement links TRBV11-2 to TRBJ1-1; D is perhaps TRBD1 (5 bases). Germline assignment: CDR1 SGHAT and CDR2 FQNNGV. The CDR3 has 15 residues. V was cut by 4 bases and J by 0 bases, with 12 bases left in between. The CDR3 protein is CASSSTGFMNTEAFF. CDR3 DNA: TGTGCCAGCAGCTCAACAGGCTTCATGAACACTGAAGCTTTCTTT.

The J gene is TRBJ2-7, the V gene TRBV28; 10 bases match TRBD2. With V trimmed by 6 bases and J by 1 base, 6 bases remained unmatched. Germline lookup yields CDR1 MDHEN and CDR2 SYDVKM. This CDR3 spans 15 amino acids. The CDR3 region is CASSVGTSVSYEQYF. CDR3 sequence (DNA): TGTGCCAGCAGCGTAGGGACTAGCGTATCCTACGAGCAGTACTTC.

This clone has only one observation. The genes are TRBV5-8 and TRBJ2-5, with TRBD1 identical over 10 bases. The CDR3 extends over 18 amino acids. Germline CDR1 is SGHTS and CDR2 is YDEGEE. V lost 2 bases and J lost 5; bases outside the gene matches: 15. The CDR3 region is CASSFPQGDRGFWETQYF. The CDR3 nucleotides are TGTGCCAGCAGCTTCCCCCAGGGGGACAGGGGATTTTGGGAGACCCAGTACTTC. Looking up the rest from reference TRBV5-8 and TRBJ2-5 gives the full variable domain: EAGVTQSPTHLIKTRGQQATLRCSPISGHTSVYWYQQALGLGLQFLLWYDEGEERNRGNFPPRFSGRQFPNYSSELNVNALELEDSALYLCASSFPQGDRGFWETQYFGPGTRLLVL.

The chain recombines TRBV28 with TRBJ1-4, with D unclear. CDR3 length: 15 amino acids. The V and J ends lost 6 bases and 0 bases respectively, with 11 bases between them. CDR1 and CDR2 from the germline V gene are MDHEN and SYDVKM. The CDR3 nucleotides are TGTGCCAGCAGCCGAACTGGAGCAACTAATGAAAAACTGTTTTTT. Its translation: CASSRTGATNEKLFF.

The genes are TRBV23-1 and TRBJ1-1; 11 bases agree with TRBD1. TRBV23-1 is assigned to the ORF class and has an uncertain function. The junction had 22 bases not matched to a gene; V was cut back by 4 bases and J by 6 bases. The CDR3 contains 20 residues. The CDR3 nucleotides are TGCGCCAGCAGTCGCACTGGACAGGGGGCTTTAATGAGCCGCAGCTCTGAAGCTTTCTTT. It yields the protein CASSRTGQGALMSRSSEAFF.

V is TRBV5-1 and J is TRBJ2-3, with D hard to call. The CDR3 totals 14 residues. Germline CDR1 reads SGHRS; CDR2 reads YFSETQ. V lost 0 bases and J lost 0, with 5 bases in between. In DNA form, the CDR3 reads TGCGCCAGCAGCTTGGAACAGAGCACAGATACGCAGTATTTT. Protein product: CASSLEQSTDTQYF.